This T cell receptor beta chain was found in a study of blood T cell repertoires in COVID-19. Measured with immunoSEQ multiplex PCR; TCRdb has only the in-frame clones, and not every one. This table holds fewer than 300,000 clones, 65% to 90% found once. There are 16 residues in the CDR3. The V end was cut by 0 bases, the J end by 2 bases, with 13 bases between. CDR1 and CDR2 from the germline V gene are LGHDT and YNNKEL (reference sequence). The receptor was derived from a man in his forties or fifties with active or convalescent COVID-19. The chain carries TRBV3-1 (or the pseudogene TRBV3-2) and TRBJ1-1; a weak D match, TRBD1 (5 bases). The material sequenced was peripheral blood. Written as DNA, the CDR3 is TGTGCCAGCAGCCAAGATTCATGGCAGGGTAACACTGAAGCTTTCTTT. Translated: CASSQDSWQGNTEAFF.